These T cell receptor beta chains were read from a single sample in a study of control samples from healthy donors and cancer patients. Assay: immunoSEQ multiplex PCR; the TCRdb copy retains only in-frame clones and omits some. This table holds 150,000 to 200,000 clones, over 85% found once. What was sequenced was blood. The receptors were sampled from a man aged 30 to 39 in good health. Both conserved end residues are part of each CDR3. D genes are given only for firm matches. Only some rows state a clone size, as once, few, many or a class for expanded clones.

CDR3,DNA,J,V,size,D
CASTPLGGAYEQYF,TGCGCCAGCACCCCTCTGGGGGGAGCCTACGAGCAGTACTTC,TRBJ2-7,TRBV5-1,NA,NA
CASSLVEQETQYF,TGTGCCAGCAGCTTGGTTGAACAAGAGACCCAGTACTTC,TRBJ2-5,TRBV5-4,NA,NA
CASSIWGTGDTEAFF,TGTGCCAGTAGTATATGGGGGACAGGGGACACTGAAGCTTTCTTT,TRBJ1-1,TRBV19,NA,TRBD1
CASSRTTGGGEKLFF,TGTGCCAGCAGCCGAACGACAGGGGGCGGTGAAAAACTGTTTTTT,TRBJ1-4,TRBV3-1/TRBV3-2,NA,TRBD1
CASSEGQGAPNILYEQYF,TGTGCCAGCTCAGAGGGACAGGGGGCCCCCAATATATTGTACGAGCAGTACTTC,TRBJ2-7,TRBV18,NA,TRBD1
CASSERARGEQYF,TGTGCCAGCAGTGAGCGGGCTAGGGGCGAGCAGTACTTC,TRBJ2-7,TRBV6-1,NA,NA
CASSLSFADNTDTQYF,TGCGCCAGCAGCTTAAGCTTTGCGGACAACACAGATACGCAGTATTTT,TRBJ2-3,TRBV5-1,NA,NA
CAISDGKGTDTQYF,TGTGCCATCAGTGACGGGAAGGGCACAGATACGCAGTATTTT,TRBJ2-3,TRBV10-3,NA,NA
CASSTDGAGMSSPLHF,TGCGCCAGCAGCACCGACGGAGCAGGGATGAGTTCACCCCTCCACTTT,TRBJ1-6,TRBV5-1,NA,NA
CASSDRGLSDTIYF,TGTGCCAGCAGTGACAGGGGACTTTCTGACACCATATATTTT,TRBJ1-3,TRBV6-1,NA,NA
CASSLGAGLQETQYF,TGTGCCAGCAGCTTAGGAGCGGGGCTCCAAGAGACCCAGTACTTC,TRBJ2-5,TRBV7-9,NA,TRBD2
CATRDVNTEAFF,TGTGCCACAAGGGATGTGAACACTGAAGCTTTCTTT,TRBJ1-1,TRBV19,NA,NA
CASRSTGLVFTEAFF,TGTGCCAGCAGATCAACAGGGCTTGTATTCACTGAAGCTTTCTTT,TRBJ1-1,TRBV28,NA,NA
CASSLGDRDDQPQHF,TGTGCCAGCAGCTTGGGGGACAGGGACGACCAGCCCCAGCATTTT,TRBJ1-5,TRBV5-8,NA,TRBD1
CASGLVQAGSRAIGQPQHF,TGTGCTAGTGGTTTGGTACAGGCAGGGAGTAGAGCGATTGGTCAGCCCCAGCATTTT,TRBJ1-5,TRBV12-5,NA,NA
CASRRDMPGSGANVLTF,TGTGCCAGCAGAAGAGACATGCCCGGGTCTGGGGCCAACGTCCTGACTTTC,TRBJ2-6,TRBV25-1,NA,NA
CASSQKRNTEAFF,TGTGCCAGCAGCCAAAAACGGAACACTGAAGCTTTCTTT,TRBJ1-1,TRBV3-1/TRBV3-2,NA,NA
CASSFWGDSSYNEQFF,TGTGCCAGCAGCTTCTGGGGAGACAGCTCCTACAATGAGCAGTTCTTC,TRBJ2-1,TRBV5-6,NA,NA
CASSPRTSGRPGDNEQFF,TGCGCCAGCAGCCCTAGGACTAGCGGGAGGCCCGGGGACAATGAGCAGTTCTTC,TRBJ2-1,TRBV5-1,few,TRBD2
CASSPTGGGNEQFF,TGCGCCAGCAGCCCTACAGGGGGAGGGAATGAGCAGTTCTTC,TRBJ2-1,TRBV4-1,NA,NA
CASSSGPEGGQPQHF,TGTGCCAGCAGCTCCGGACCGGAGGGGGGTCAGCCCCAGCATTTT,TRBJ1-5,TRBV5-5,NA,NA
CASSMRLAPTDTQYF,TGCGCCAGCAGCATGCGACTAGCCCCCACAGATACGCAGTATTTT,TRBJ2-3,TRBV5-1,NA,TRBD2
CASSIGVGPPEETQYF,TGTGCCAGTAGTATAGGGGTTGGGCCACCCGAAGAGACCCAGTACTTC,TRBJ2-5,TRBV19,NA,NA
CASSSGQGGFQETQYF,TGTGCCAGCTCAAGCGGACAGGGAGGGTTCCAAGAGACCCAGTACTTC,TRBJ2-5,TRBV18,once,NA
CASSQSPYTQYF,TGTGCCAGCAGCCAATCCCCCTATACGCAGTATTTT,TRBJ2-3,TRBV14,NA,NA
CASSLRPLSTIYF,TGTGCCAGCAGCTTGCGACCCCTTAGCACCATATATTTT,TRBJ1-3,TRBV5-5,NA,NA
CASSYGPTKVNTEAFF,TGTGCCAGCTCATACGGGCCGACAAAAGTGAACACTGAAGCTTTCTTT,TRBJ1-1,TRBV18,NA,NA